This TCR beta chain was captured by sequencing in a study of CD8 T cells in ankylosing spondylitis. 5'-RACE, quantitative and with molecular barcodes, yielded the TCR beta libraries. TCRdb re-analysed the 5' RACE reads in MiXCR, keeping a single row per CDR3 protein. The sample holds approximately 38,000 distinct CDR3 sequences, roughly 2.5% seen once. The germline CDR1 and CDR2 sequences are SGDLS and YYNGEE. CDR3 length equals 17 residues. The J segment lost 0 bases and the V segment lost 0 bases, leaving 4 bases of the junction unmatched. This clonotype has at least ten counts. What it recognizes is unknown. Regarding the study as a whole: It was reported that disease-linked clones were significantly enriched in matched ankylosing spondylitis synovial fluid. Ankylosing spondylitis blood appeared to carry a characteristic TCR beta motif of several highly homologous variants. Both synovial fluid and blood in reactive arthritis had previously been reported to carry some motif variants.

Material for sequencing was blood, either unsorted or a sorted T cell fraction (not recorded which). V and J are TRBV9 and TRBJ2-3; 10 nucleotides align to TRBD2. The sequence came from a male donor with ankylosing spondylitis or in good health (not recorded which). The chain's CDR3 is CASSVGASGGSTDTQYF. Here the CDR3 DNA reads TGTGCCAGCAGCGTAGGCGCTAGCGGGGGTAGCACAGATACGCAGTATTTT.